The 23 T cell receptor beta chains listed next were all sequenced from one sample in a study of sequential checkpoint blockade in melanoma. This table comes from immunoSEQ multiplex PCR, and its TCRdb copy is limited to in-frame clones, with some not included. The table records fewer than 2,000 clones, around 19% of them present only once. The treatment: randomized to nivolumab then ipilimumab (arm A) or the reverse (arm B). Here the sequenced sample was tumor tissue (inferred from file names), taken from a patient given nivolumab and ipilimumab in sequence. Source of these receptors: a human donor with melanoma.

The chain combines TRBV6-8 with TRBJ2-3, with 7 bases identical to TRBD2. The CDR3 runs to 17 residues. Trimming removed 5 bases from V and 1 base from J; junction bases left unmatched: 12. Germline CDR1 and CDR2: MNHGY and SAAAGT. The CDR3 coding sequence is TGTGCCAGCAGTGATCCACTCGGGGGGTTTCGCACAGATACGCAGTATTTT. This sequence encodes CASSDPLGGFRTDTQYF.

The chain uses TRBV19 and TRBJ2-7, with 10 bases lining up with TRBD2. The J segment lost 2 bases and the V segment lost 7 bases, leaving 2 bases of the junction unmatched. Germline CDR1 and CDR2: LNHDA and SQIVND (reference sequence). The CDR3 extends over 13 amino acids. Here the CDR3 DNA reads TGTGCCAGTAAGCTAGCGGGAGCCTACGAGCAGTACTTC. Protein sequence: CASKLAGAYEQYF.

In its sample, this clone was seen many times. The chain employs TRBV9 and TRBJ1-1, with D possibly matching TRBD1 (5 bases). Trimming took off 4 bases at V and 1 base at J, with 5 bases between the two ends. Germline lookup yields CDR1 SGDLS and CDR2 YYNGEE. The CDR3 is 12 amino acids. Written as DNA, the CDR3 is TGTGCCAGCAGCAGGGGGAACACTGAAGCTTTCTTT. This codes for CASSRGNTEAFF.

The chain couples TRBV28 to TRBJ2-7; 11 bases match TRBD1. The CDR3 consists of 17 residues. Germline CDR1 MDHEN, CDR2 SYDVKM. Trimming removed 6 bases from V and 2 bases from J; junction bases left unmatched: 12. CDR3 loop: CASSPGQGASVTYEQYF. In DNA, the CDR3 is TGTGCCAGCAGCCCCGGACAGGGGGCGTCGGTAACCTACGAGCAGTACTTC.

This clone was seen a few times. This chain uses TRBV6-8 with TRBJ2-7; D remains ambiguous. The CDR3 runs 12 residues. Trimming took off 0 bases at V and 7 bases at J, with 7 bases between the two ends. Germline assignment: CDR1 MNHGY and CDR2 SAAAGT. CDR3 DNA: TGTGCCAGCAGTTACTCGTTCCGAGAGCAGTACTTC. Translating gives CASSYSFREQYF.

This clone appeared many times. The chain carries TRBV11-3 and TRBJ2-5, with 7 positions matching TRBD1. Germline V lookup: CDR1 SGHNT, CDR2 YENEEA. The CDR3 sequence is 15 residues long. V lost 4 bases, J lost 5 bases, and 10 bases stayed unmatched. CDR3 sequence (DNA): TGTGCCAGCAGCTCAATGAGGGGGCCTTATGAGACCCAGTACTTC. This gives the protein CASSSMRGPYETQYF.

The rearrangement links TRBV11-3 to TRBJ2-7; 12 bases map to TRBD2. Germline assignment: CDR1 SGHNT and CDR2 YENEEA. With V trimmed by 5 bases and J by 7 bases, 9 bases remained unmatched. This CDR3 is built from 15 residues. CDR3 region: CASSRTSGAMSEQYF. CDR3 bases: TGTGCCAGCAGCCGGACTAGCGGGGCCATGAGTGAGCAGTACTTC. Full variable domain (rest looked up from reference TRBV11-3 and TRBJ2-7): EAGVVQSPRYKIIEKKQPVAFWCNPISGHNTLYWYLQNLGQGPELLIRYENEEAVDDSQLPKDRFSAERLKGVDSTLKIQPAELGDSAVYLCASSRTSGAMSEQYFGPGTRLTVT.

Relative to its sample, this clone is medium-sized. Here the CDR3 reads CASSSSGGAMDEQFF. In nucleotides, the CDR3 is TGTGCCAGCAGCTCTAGCGGGGGGGCCATGGATGAGCAGTTCTTC. The V call is TRBV11-3, the J call TRBJ2-1; 12 bases are a match to TRBD2. This CDR3 contains 15 residues. V shed 4 bases, J shed 8 bases, and the junction held 6 bases outside the gene matches. Germline CDR1 is SGHNT and CDR2 is YENEEA.

This chain joins TRBV11-3 and TRBJ2-1; 7 positions match TRBD2. This CDR3 contains 15 residues. Germline V gene sequence: CDR1 SGHNT, CDR2 YENEEA. The junction had 4 bases not matched to a gene; V was cut back by 1 base and J by 4 bases. CDR3 protein: CASSLGLADYNEQFF. The CDR3 bases are TGTGCCAGCAGCTTAGGGCTAGCGGATTACAATGAGCAGTTCTTC.

Ten or more counts support this clone. The rearrangement uses TRBV11-3 and TRBJ2-4; TRBD1 matches at 7 bases. The length of the CDR3 is 15 residues. Trimming cost V 5 bases and J 4 bases; bases outside gene matches: 8. Germline V gene data show CDR1 as SGHNT and CDR2 as YENEEA. The CDR3 DNA reads TGTGCCAGCAGCGGCTCGACAGGGCTAAAAAACATTCAGTACTTC. As protein: CASSGSTGLKNIQYF.

The V gene is TRBV19, the J gene TRBJ2-2; 8 bases are shared with TRBD1. Germline loops: CDR1 LNHDA, CDR2 SQIVND (reference sequence). J lost 12 bases, V lost 0 bases, and 3 bases had no gene match. The CDR3 length is 13 residues. The CDR3 DNA reads as TGTGCCAGTAGTATAGAAGTCAGGGGGCAGCTGTTTTTT. Its protein is CASSIEVRGQLFF.

The V call is TRBV25-1, the J call TRBJ1-2; D not certain. Between the trimmed V and J ends, which lost 5 bases and 3 bases, there was a span of 13 bases. Germline CDR1 and CDR2: MGHDK and SYGVNS. This CDR3 is 14 amino acids long. The CDR3 loop reads CASSPPGVYYGYTF. Here the CDR3 DNA reads TGTGCCAGCAGTCCCCCCGGGGTTTACTATGGCTACACCTTC.

This clone came up a few times. This chain connects TRBV19 to TRBJ2-5, with D unresolved. This CDR3 spans 11 amino acids. The germline gives CDR1 LNHDA, CDR2 SQIVND (reference sequence). Trimming removed 4 bases from V and 3 bases from J, with 3 bases in between. CDR3 protein: CASSREETQYF. The DNA for the CDR3 is TGTGCCAGTAGTAGAGAAGAGACCCAGTACTTC.

There are a few counts of this clone. The chain carries TRBV6-8 and TRBJ2-3, with D hard to call. The germline V gene has CDR1 MNHGY and CDR2 SAAAGT. Trimming took off 0 bases at V and 6 bases at J, with 4 bases between the two ends. This CDR3 is built from 12 residues. CDR3 region: CASSYSSDTQYF. For the CDR3, the DNA is TGTGCCAGCAGTTACTCCTCCGATACGCAGTATTTT.

This clone is labeled medium-sized. The genes are TRBV11-3 and TRBJ2-5, with D tentatively TRBD1 or TRBD2 (6 bases each). This CDR3 region has 14 residues. The germline V gene has CDR1 SGHNT and CDR2 YENEEA. Trimming took off 3 bases at V and 5 bases at J, with 13 bases between the two ends. This CDR3 reads CASSLGAGQETQYF. CDR3 in DNA: TGTGCCAGCAGCTTGGGGGCGGGGCAGGAGACCCAGTACTTC.

This clone ranks as medium-sized. In DNA form, the CDR3 reads TGTGCCACCTACTCTCTAGCGGGGATCAGCACCGGGGAGCTGTTTTTT. This translates into CATYSLAGISTGELFF. The V gene is TRBV6-8, the J gene TRBJ2-2; 9 bases line up with TRBD2. V dropped 10 bases and J dropped 4; count of bases not matched to a gene: 13. Germline loops: CDR1 MNHGY, CDR2 SAAAGT. The length of the CDR3 is 16 residues.

V and J are TRBV19 and TRBJ2-7, with 9 positions matching TRBD2. V lost 6 bases to trimming and J lost 2 bases; unmatched junction nucleotides: 5. CDR3 length equals 14 residues. CDR1 LNHDA and CDR2 SQIVND come from the germline V gene (reference sequence). The CDR3 is CASSGTSSTYEQYF. CDR3 bases: TGTGCCAGTAGCGGGACTAGCAGTACCTACGAGCAGTACTTC.

This clone rates as medium-sized. The DNA for the CDR3 is TGTGCCAGCTCACCACCCCGGGGAGGGCGGACTGAAGCTTTCTTT. This sequence encodes CASSPPRGGRTEAFF. The rearrangement uses TRBV18 and TRBJ1-1; no clear D gene. V lost 0 bases and J lost 5, with 13 bases in between. Germline CDR1 is KGHSH and CDR2 is LQKENI. The CDR3 extends over 15 amino acids.

Within the sample, this clone is medium-sized. This chain connects TRBV9 to TRBJ1-2; tentatively, D is TRBD1 (6 bases). Germline-derived CDR1 and CDR2 are SGDLS and YYNGEE. Trimming took 5 bases from V and 5 from J, leaving 10 bases between them. This CDR3 comprises 12 residues. The CDR3 region has the DNA TGTGCCAGCAGTCAGGGGCTGTATGGCTACACCTTC. This codes for CASSQGLYGYTF.

The chain employs TRBV25-1 and TRBJ2-3; perhaps TRBD2 as D (6 bases). Germline values: CDR1 MGHDK, CDR2 SYGVNS. Trimming left V 1 base short and J 2 bases short, with 10 bases between. The CDR3 is 15 amino acids. Written as DNA, the CDR3 is TGTGCCAGCAGTGAATCTCAGCGGGTCACAGATACGCAGTATTTT. This gives the protein CASSESQRVTDTQYF.

The chain couples TRBV5-1 to TRBJ2-1, with D possibly matching TRBD2 (6 bases). V lost 0 bases and J lost 7, with 11 bases in between. Germline CDR1 reads SGHRS; CDR2 reads YFSETQ. The CDR3 is 14 amino acids. CDR3 in amino acids: CASSLAGRVNEQFF. Written as DNA, the CDR3 is TGCGCCAGCAGCTTGGCCGGGAGAGTGAATGAGCAGTTCTTC.

This clone was counted many times. The V call is TRBV11-3, the J call TRBJ2-7; TRBD1 matches 11 bases. Germline CDR1 is SGHNT and CDR2 is YENEEA. The junction had 7 bases not matched to a gene; V was cut back by 5 bases and J by 1 base. The CDR3 has 16 amino acids. The CDR3: CASSQSRDRGSYEQYF. In DNA form, the CDR3 reads TGTGCCAGCAGCCAGAGCAGGGACAGGGGGTCCTACGAGCAGTACTTC.

This clone ranks as medium-sized (0.01 to 0.1%). The chain employs TRBV6-8 and TRBJ2-7; perhaps TRBD2 as D (6 bases). The CDR3 is made up of 13 amino acids. Germline V gene sequence: CDR1 MNHGY, CDR2 SAAAGT. V lost 0 bases and J 5 bases, leaving 8 bases between the germline ends. The CDR3 DNA reads TGTGCCAGCAGTTACTCGACGGGAGACGAGCAGTACTTC. Protein sequence: CASSYSTGDEQYF.